This T cell receptor beta chain was recorded in a study of radiotherapy plus CTLA-4 blockade in lung cancer. Study-wide context: Disease control was achieved by over 25% of patients, and objective responses by less than 20%.

Findings and caveats of the study: Alongside interferon-beta, early blood T cell clone dynamics were reportedly the best predictor of response.

The table came from immunoSEQ multiplex PCR; TCRdb's copy has only in-frame clones and leaves some out. The top ten clones hold roughly 15% of a sample with tens of thousands of clones, roughly four fifths of them seen once. Note on this clone: Its antigen is not known.

Germline trimming cut 0 bases from V and 9 bases from J; bases unmatched to any gene: 8. The CDR3 consists of 15 residues. The germline CDR1 and CDR2 sequences are SGHRS and YFSETQ. The chain has TRBV5-1 and TRBJ2-1, with 8 bases fitting TRBD1. The source is a human donor with non-small cell lung cancer who had a complete response to radiotherapy plus ipilimumab. Sample: peripheral blood, taken from a patient treated with radiotherapy plus ipilimumab. CDR3 nucleotides: TGCGCCAGCAGCTTGGAGCAGGGGGCTGTGGTTGAGCAGTTCTTC. This sequence encodes CASSLEQGAVVEQFF.